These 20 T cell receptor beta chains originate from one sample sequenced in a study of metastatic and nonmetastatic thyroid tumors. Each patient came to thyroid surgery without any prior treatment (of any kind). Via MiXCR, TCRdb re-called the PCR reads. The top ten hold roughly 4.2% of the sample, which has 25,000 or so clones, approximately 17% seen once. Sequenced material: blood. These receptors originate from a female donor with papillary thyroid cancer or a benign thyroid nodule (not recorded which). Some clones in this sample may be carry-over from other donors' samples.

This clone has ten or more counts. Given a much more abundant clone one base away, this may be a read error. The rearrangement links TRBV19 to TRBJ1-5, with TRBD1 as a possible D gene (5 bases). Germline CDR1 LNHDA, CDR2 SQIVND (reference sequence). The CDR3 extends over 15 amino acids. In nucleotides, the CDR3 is TGTGCCAGTAGTATAATCGGGGGGAGCAATCAGCCCCGGCATTTT. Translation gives CASSIIGGSNQPRHF.

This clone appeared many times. As DNA, the CDR3 is TGTGCCAGCAGCCAGGGGTTAGCGGGAGGATTCGGGGAGCTGTTTTTT. It specifies CASSQGLAGGFGELFF. The V and J genes are TRBV3-1 and TRBJ2-2, with 10 bases identical to TRBD2. Trimming cost V 3 bases and J 7 bases; bases outside gene matches: 8. Germline V gene sequence: CDR1 LGHDT, CDR2 YNNKEL (reference sequence). This CDR3 spans 16 amino acids.

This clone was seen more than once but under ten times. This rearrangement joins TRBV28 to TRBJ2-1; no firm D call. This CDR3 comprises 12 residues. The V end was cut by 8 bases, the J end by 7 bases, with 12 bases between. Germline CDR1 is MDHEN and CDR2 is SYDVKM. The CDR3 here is CASLCASNEQFF. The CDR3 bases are TGTGCCAGCCTGTGTGCAAGTAATGAGCAGTTCTTC. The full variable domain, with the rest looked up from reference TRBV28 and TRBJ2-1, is DVKVTQSSRYLVKRTGEKVFLECVQDMDHENMFWYRQDPGLGLRLIYFSYDVKMKEKGDIPEGYSVSREKKERFSLILESASTNQTSMYLCASLCASNEQFFGPGTRLTVL.

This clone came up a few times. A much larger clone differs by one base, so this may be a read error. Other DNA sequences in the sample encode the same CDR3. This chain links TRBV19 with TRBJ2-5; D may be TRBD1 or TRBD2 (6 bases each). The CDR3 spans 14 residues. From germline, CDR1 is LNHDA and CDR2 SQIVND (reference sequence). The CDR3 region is CASSPGGGQETQYF. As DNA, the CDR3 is TGCGCCAGTAGCCCAGGAGGGGGGCAAGAGACCCAGTACTTC.

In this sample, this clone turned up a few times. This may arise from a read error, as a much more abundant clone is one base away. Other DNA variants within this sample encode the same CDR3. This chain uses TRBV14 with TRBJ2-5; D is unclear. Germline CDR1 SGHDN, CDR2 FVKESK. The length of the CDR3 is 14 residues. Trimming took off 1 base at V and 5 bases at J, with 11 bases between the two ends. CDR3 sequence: CASSQVGGLETQYF. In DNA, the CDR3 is TGTGCCAGCAGCCAAGTTGGTGGCCTGGAGACCCAGTACTTC.

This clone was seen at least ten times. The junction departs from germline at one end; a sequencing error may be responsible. CDR3 loop: CASREWNTEAFF. CDR3 bases: TGTGCCAGCAGGGAATGGAACACTGAAGCTTTCTTT. This rearrangement joins TRBV25-1 to TRBJ1-1; no definite D call. Germline CDR1 reads MGHDK; CDR2 reads SYGVNS. The CDR3 is 12 residues long.

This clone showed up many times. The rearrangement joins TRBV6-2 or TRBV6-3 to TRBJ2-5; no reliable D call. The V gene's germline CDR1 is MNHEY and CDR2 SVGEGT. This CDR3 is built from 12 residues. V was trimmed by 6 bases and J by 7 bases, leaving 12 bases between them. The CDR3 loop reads CASREQSGTQYF. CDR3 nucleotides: TGTGCCAGCAGGGAACAGTCCGGGACCCAGTACTTC.

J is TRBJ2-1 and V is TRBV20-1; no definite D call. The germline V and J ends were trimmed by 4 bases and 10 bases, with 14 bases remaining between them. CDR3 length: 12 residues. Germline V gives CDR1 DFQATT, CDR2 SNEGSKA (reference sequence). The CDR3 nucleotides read TGCAGTGCTATAGACCTTATGGGGGAGCAGTTCTTC. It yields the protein CSAIDLMGEQFF.

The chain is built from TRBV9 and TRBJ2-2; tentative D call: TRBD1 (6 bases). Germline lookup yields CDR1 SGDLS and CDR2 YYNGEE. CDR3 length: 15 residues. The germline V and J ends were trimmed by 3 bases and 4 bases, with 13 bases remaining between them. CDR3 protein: CASSAQLGGTGELFF. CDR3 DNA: TGTGCCAGCAGCGCCCAGCTAGGGGGCACCGGGGAGCTGTTTTTT.

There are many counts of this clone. The CDR3 loop reads CASSLGHGTDTQYF. In DNA form, the CDR3 reads TGTGCCAGCAGCTTAGGACACGGCACAGATACGCAGTATTTT. The rearrangement uses TRBV7-9 and TRBJ2-3; unclear D gene. Trimming shortened V by 1 base and J by 1 base, and 6 bases separated the two germline ends. The germline gives CDR1 SEHNR, CDR2 FQNEAQ (reference sequence). The CDR3 runs to 14 residues.

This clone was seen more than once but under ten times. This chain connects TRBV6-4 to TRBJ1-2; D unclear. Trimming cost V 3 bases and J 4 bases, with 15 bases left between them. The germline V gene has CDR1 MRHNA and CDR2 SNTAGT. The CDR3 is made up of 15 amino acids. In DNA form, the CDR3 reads TGTGCCAGCAGTGAAGCATCACAAGGACGCTATGGCTACACCTTC. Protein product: CASSEASQGRYGYTF.

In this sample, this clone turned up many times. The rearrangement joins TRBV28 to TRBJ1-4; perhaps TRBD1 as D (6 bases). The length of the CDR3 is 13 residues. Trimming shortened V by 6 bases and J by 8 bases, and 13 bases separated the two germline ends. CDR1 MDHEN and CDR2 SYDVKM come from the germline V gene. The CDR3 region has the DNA TGTGCCAGCAGCCAGACAGGCAGGGAAAAACTGTTTTTT. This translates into CASSQTGREKLFF.

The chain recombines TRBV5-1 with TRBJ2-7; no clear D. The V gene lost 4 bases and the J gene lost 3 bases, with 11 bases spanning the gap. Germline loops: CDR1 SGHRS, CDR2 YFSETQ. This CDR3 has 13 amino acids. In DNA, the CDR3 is TGCGCCAGCAGCGTTGGGTCCAGCTACGAGCAGTACTTC. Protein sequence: CASSVGSSYEQYF.

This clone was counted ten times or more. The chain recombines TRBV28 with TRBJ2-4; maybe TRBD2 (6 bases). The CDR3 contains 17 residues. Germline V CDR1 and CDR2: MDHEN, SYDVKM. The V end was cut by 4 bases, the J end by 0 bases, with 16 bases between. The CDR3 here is CASSSPRGAGAKNIQYF. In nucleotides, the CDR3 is TGTGCCAGCAGTTCCCCGCGGGGAGCGGGAGCCAAAAACATTCAGTACTTC. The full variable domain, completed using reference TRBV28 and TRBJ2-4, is DVKVTQSSRYLVKRTGEKVFLECVQDMDHENMFWYRQDPGLGLRLIYFSYDVKMKEKGDIPEGYSVSREKKERFSLILESASTNQTSMYLCASSSPRGAGAKNIQYFGAGTRLSVL.

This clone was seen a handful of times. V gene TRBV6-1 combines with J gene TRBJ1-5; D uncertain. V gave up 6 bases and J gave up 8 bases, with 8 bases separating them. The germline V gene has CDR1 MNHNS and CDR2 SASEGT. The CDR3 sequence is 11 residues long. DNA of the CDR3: TGTGCCAGCAGCCATGGGGAGCCCCAGCATTTT. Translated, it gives CASSHGEPQHF.

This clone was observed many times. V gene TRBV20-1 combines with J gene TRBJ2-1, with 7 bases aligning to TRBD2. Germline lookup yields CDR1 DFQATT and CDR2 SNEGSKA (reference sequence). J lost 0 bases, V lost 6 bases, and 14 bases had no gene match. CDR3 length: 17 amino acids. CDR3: CSAELAPSTFSYNEQFF. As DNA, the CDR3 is TGCAGTGCCGAACTAGCGCCTAGTACCTTCTCCTACAATGAGCAGTTCTTC.

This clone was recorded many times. CDR3 residues: CASSYGGGDRSYEQYF. As DNA, the CDR3 is TGTGCCAGCAGTTACGGTGGTGGTGACAGGTCCTACGAGCAGTACTTC. V usage is TRBV6-5 and J usage is TRBJ2-7; maybe TRBD1 (6 bases). The germline V and J ends were trimmed by 2 bases and 1 base, with 15 bases remaining between them. Germline V CDR1 and CDR2: MNHEY, SVGAGI. This CDR3 has 16 residues.

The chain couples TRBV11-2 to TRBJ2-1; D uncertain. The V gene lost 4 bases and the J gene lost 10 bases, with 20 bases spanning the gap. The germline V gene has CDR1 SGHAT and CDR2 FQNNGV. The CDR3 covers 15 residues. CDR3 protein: CASSSLRSIVLEQFF. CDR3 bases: TGTGCCAGCAGCTCGCTACGATCGATCGTACTAGAGCAGTTCTTC.

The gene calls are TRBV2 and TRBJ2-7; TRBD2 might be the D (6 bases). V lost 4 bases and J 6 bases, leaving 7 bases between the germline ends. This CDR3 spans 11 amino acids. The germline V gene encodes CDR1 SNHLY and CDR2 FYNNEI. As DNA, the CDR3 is TGTGCCAGCAGTGGGGAGGTCGAGCAGTACTTC. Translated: CASSGEVEQYF.

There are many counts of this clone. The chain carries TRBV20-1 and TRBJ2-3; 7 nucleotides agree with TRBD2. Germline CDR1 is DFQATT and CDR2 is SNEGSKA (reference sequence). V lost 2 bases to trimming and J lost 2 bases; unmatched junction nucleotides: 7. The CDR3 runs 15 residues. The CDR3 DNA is TGCAGTGCTAGACTAGCGGAGCGATTCACAGATACGCAGTATTTT. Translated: CSARLAERFTDTQYF.